The 14 T cell receptor beta chains reported below all come from one sample, sequenced in a study of T-cell reconstitution after alpha-beta-depleted transplantation in children. Unique molecular identifiers were incorporated into the prepared TCRbeta library. TCRdb processed the PCR reads anew with MiXCR; each CDR3 protein has one entry. Of around 490,000 distinct CDR3 sequences in the sample, more than 9.5% were seen once. The sequenced sample was PBMCs, mostly from graft donor cells, obtained 180 days after TCRalphabeta/CD19-depleted stem cell transplant. The receptors come from a female patient aged 2-9 years who had a stem cell transplant for aplastic anemia, so the T cells may come from the graft donor.

The V and J genes are TRBV18 and TRBJ2-7; maybe TRBD1 (6 bases). The CDR3 consists of 16 residues. V was cut by 2 bases and J by 1 base, with 15 bases left in between. Looked up from germline, CDR1 is KGHSH and CDR2 is LQKENI. CDR3 nucleotide sequence: TGTGCCAGCTCACCAAGGACAGCGCCCCAGTCCTACGAGCAGTACGTC. Protein product: CASSPRTAPQSYEQYV.

The chain joins TRBV6-6 to TRBJ1-2, with D hard to call. There are 11 residues in the CDR3. Looked up from germline, CDR1 is MNHNY and CDR2 is SVGAGI (reference sequence). V lost 7 bases, J lost 8 bases, and 11 bases lay in between. Written as DNA, the CDR3 is TGTGCCAGCACTAACCCTGGAGGCTACACCTTC. Protein: CASTNPGGYTF.

This clonotype was seen more than once but under ten times. The CDR3 DNA is TGCAGTGCTCCACGGGGGTGGGACACTGAAGCTTTCTTT. Translation gives CSAPRGWDTEAFF. The V gene is TRBV20-1, the J gene TRBJ1-1, with D perhaps TRBD1 (5 bases). Germline loops: CDR1 DFQATT, CDR2 SNEGSKA (reference sequence). Trimming pared 5 bases from V and 3 bases from J, leaving 13 bases between. The CDR3 is 13 residues long.

This clonotype was counted only a few times. The V and J genes are TRBV12-3 or TRBV12-4 and TRBJ2-5, with D maybe TRBD1 (6 bases). Deletions cut 5 bases from V and 3 bases from J, with 16 bases between. The CDR3 extends over 15 amino acids. CDR3 protein: CASSPPQGSKETQYF. CDR3 bases: TGTGCCAGCAGTCCACCACAGGGCTCCAAAGAGACCCAGTACTTC.

V and J are TRBV12-3 or TRBV12-4 and TRBJ2-1; D might be TRBD2 (5 bases). V was shortened by 1 base and J by 5 bases, with 12 bases between the two germline ends. The CDR3 contains 15 residues. CDR3 protein: CASSLGEGGHNEQFF. CDR3 DNA: TGTGCCAGCAGTTTAGGAGAGGGCGGACACAATGAGCAGTTCTTC.

J is TRBJ1-1 and V is TRBV6-6; D uncertain. The V end lost 0 bases, the J end lost 5 bases, and 4 bases lay between the germline ends. CDR1 is MNHNY and CDR2 is SVGAGI in the germline V gene (reference sequence). CDR3 size: 12 residues. CDR3 nucleotides: TGTGCCAGCAGTTACTCATGGACTGAAGCTTTCTTT. As protein: CASSYSWTEAFF.

This clonotype came up a few times. CDR3 bases: TGTGCCAGCAGCCTGGGCCTGAGGGAGAATCAGCCCCAGCATTTT. Translating gives CASSLGLRENQPQHF. The rearrangement joins TRBV7-9 to TRBJ1-5; D gene ambiguous. Germline V lookup: CDR1 SEHNR, CDR2 FQNEAQ (reference sequence). This CDR3 is built from 15 residues. V lost 5 bases to trimming and J lost 4 bases, with 15 bases between them.

The CDR3 region has the DNA TGTGCCAGCAGCTGGACTAGCGGGGCGAACACCGGGGAGCTGTTTTTT. Its translation: CASSWTSGANTGELFF. The chain employs TRBV9 and TRBJ2-2; the match to TRBD2 covers 12 bases. The length of the CDR3 is 16 residues. Germline V gene sequence: CDR1 SGDLS, CDR2 YYNGEE. The junction had 1 base not matched to a gene; V was cut back by 4 bases and J by 0 bases.

The V and J genes are TRBV6-2 or TRBV6-3 and TRBJ2-7; perhaps D is TRBD1 or TRBD2 (6 bases each). The germline V and J ends were trimmed by 7 bases and 2 bases, with 15 bases remaining between them. The CDR3 extends over 14 amino acids. Germline V gives CDR1 MNHEY, CDR2 SVGEGT. The CDR3 loop reads CASIKGGRAYEQYF. CDR3 DNA: TGTGCCAGCATCAAGGGGGGAAGGGCCTACGAGCAGTACTTC.

The chain couples TRBV28 to TRBJ2-7; 11 bases are a match to TRBD2. Germline V lookup: CDR1 MDHEN, CDR2 SYDVKM. The CDR3 sequence is 14 residues long. The J segment lost 6 bases and the V segment lost 3 bases, leaving 4 bases of the junction unmatched. CDR3 in DNA: TGTGCCAGCAGTTTTCTAGCGGGAGGAATCGAGCAGTACTTC. This gives the protein CASSFLAGGIEQYF.

This clonotype was detected only a few times. This sequence joins TRBV24-1 and TRBJ2-7, with unresolved D. CDR3 length: 18 amino acids. Germline V gene lookup returns CDR1 KGHDR and CDR2 SFDVKD. The ends were cut back, 3 bases at V and 0 bases at J, with 20 bases in the middle. The CDR3 DNA is TGTGCCACCAGTGATCCGCCCCTTGGGCGGCCGAGCTCCTACGAGCAGTACGTC. The encoded protein is CATSDPPLGRPSSYEQYV.

The chain combines TRBV29-1 with TRBJ2-1; TRBD1 matches 7 bases. Trimming removed 7 bases from V and 5 bases from J; junction bases left unmatched: 8. Germline CDR1 reads SQVTM; CDR2 reads ANQGSEA. The CDR3 has 13 residues. The CDR3 nucleotides are TGCAGCGCCGTCCCGGGACAGCACAATGAGCAGTTCTTC. Its translation is CSAVPGQHNEQFF.

The V gene is TRBV6-1, the J gene TRBJ2-7; D gene unclear. V was trimmed by 6 bases and J by 2 bases, leaving 11 bases between them. Germline CDR1 is MNHNS and CDR2 is SASEGT. This CDR3 comprises 13 residues. CDR3: CASRRSEAYEQYV. The CDR3 DNA reads as TGTGCCAGCAGACGATCAGAGGCCTACGAGCAGTACGTC.

This clonotype turned up a few times. The chain employs TRBV7-3 and TRBJ2-7; D tentatively fits TRBD1 or TRBD2 (5 bases each). This CDR3 has 13 amino acids. The V and J ends lost 5 bases and 5 bases respectively, with 13 bases between them. CDR1 and CDR2 from the germline V gene are SGHTA and FQGTGA. The CDR3 coding sequence is TGTGCCAGCAGCCCCTCGTGGGGGAACGAGCAGTACTTC. It is translated as CASSPSWGNEQYF.